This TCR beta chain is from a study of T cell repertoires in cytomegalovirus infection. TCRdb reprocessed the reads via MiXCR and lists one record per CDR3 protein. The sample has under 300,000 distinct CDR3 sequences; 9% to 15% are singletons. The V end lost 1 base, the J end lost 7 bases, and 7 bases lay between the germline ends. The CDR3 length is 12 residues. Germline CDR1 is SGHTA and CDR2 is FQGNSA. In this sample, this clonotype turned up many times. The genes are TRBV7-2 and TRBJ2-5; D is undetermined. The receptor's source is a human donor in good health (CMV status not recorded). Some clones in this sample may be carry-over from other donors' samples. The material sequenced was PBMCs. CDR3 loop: CASSLGSGTQYF. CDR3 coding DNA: TGTGCCAGCAGCTTAGGGAGTGGGACCCAGTACTTC.